This TCR beta chain derives from a study of vaccination and CD4 T cells after COVID-19. As for the study in general: Samples taken post-COVID came a median 101 days after diagnosis, ranging from 35 to 161.

Cultured CD4+ T-cell DNA underwent Oncomine TCR Beta short-read sequencing. In TCRdb, the PCR reads were re-called with MiXCR into one record per CDR3 protein. Here the sample spans over 5,500 distinct CDR3 sequences, over 60% being singletons. Comments on this clonotype: Its target is unknown.

CDR3 size: 14 residues. The ends were cut back, 3 bases at V and 0 bases at J, with 9 bases in the middle. Germline V gene sequence: CDR1 MNHNS, CDR2 SASEGT. Treatment defined: roughly 10-day PBMC culture with coronavirus spike peptide pools or control peptides (ViraFEST assay). The genes are TRBV6-1 and TRBJ2-7, with a possible D match to TRBD1 (6 bases). The source material was CD4+ T cells from blood, cultured in vitro. This TCR came from a human donor who had recovered from COVID-19. CDR3 sequence (DNA): TGTGCCAGCAGTGAGAGAGGGGGCTCCTACGAGCAGTACTTC. Amino acids: CASSERGGSYEQYF.